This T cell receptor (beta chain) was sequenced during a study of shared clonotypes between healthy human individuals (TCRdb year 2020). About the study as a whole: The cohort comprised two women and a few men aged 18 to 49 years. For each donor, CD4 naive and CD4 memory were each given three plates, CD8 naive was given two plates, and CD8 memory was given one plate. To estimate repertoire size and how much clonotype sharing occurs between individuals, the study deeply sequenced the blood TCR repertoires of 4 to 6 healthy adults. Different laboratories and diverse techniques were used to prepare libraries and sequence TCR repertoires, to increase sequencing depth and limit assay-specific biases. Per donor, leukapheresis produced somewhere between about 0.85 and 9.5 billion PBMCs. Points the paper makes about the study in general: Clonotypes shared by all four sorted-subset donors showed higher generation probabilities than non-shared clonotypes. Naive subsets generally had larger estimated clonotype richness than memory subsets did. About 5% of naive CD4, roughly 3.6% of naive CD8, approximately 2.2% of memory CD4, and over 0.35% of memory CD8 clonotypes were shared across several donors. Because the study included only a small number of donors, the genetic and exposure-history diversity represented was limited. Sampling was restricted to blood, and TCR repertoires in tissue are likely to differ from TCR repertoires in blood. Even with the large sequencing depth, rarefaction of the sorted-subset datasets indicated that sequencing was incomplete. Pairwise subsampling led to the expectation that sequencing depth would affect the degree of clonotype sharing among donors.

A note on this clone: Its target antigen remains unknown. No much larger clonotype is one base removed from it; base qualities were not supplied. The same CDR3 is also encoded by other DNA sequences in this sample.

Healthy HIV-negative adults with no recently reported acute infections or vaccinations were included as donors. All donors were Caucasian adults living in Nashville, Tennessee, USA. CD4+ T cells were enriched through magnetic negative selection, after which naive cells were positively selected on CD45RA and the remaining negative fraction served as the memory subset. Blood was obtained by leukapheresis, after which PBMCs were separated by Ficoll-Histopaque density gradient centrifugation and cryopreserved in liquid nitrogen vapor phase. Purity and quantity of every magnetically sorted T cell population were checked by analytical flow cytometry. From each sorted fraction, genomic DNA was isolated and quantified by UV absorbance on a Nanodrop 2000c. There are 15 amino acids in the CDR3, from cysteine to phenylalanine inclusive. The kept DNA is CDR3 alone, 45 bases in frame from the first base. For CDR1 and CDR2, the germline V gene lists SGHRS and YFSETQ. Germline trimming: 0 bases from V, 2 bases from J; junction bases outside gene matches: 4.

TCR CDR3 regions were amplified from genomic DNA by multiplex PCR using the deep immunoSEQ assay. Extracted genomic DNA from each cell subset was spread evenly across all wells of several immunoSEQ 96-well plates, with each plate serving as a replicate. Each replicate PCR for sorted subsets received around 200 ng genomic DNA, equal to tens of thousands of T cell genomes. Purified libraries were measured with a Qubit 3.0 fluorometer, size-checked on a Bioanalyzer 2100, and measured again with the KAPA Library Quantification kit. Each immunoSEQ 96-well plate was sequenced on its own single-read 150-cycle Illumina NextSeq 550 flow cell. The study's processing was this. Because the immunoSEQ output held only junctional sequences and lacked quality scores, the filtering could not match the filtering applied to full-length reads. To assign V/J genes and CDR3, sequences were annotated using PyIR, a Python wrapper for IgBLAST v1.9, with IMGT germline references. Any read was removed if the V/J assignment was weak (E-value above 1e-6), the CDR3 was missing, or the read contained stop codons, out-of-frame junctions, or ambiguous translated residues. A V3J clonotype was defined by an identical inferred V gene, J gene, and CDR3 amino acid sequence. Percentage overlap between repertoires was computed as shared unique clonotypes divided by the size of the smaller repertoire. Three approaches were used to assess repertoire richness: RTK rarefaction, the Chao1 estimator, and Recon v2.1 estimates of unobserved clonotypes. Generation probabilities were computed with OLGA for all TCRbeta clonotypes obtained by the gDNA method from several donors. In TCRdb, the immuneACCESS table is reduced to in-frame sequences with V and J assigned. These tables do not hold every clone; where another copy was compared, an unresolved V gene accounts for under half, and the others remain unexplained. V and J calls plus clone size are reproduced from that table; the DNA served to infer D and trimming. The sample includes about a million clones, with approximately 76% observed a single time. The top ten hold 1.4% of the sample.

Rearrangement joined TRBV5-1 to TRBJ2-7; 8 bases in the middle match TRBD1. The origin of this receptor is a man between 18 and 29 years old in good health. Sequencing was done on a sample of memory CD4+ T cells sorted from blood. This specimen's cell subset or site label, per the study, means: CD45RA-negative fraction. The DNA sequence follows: TGCGCCAGCAGCTTGGTAGGACAGGGACCCTACGAGCAGTACTTC. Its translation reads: CASSLVGQGPYEQYF.